The 2 T cell receptor beta chains listed next were all sequenced from one sample in a study of blood T cells in healthy people across ages. Primed by a sample-barcoded 5' primer and a J-beta primer mix, a second PCR proceeded for 7 to 11 cycles. TCRdb independently ran MiXCR on the 5' RACE reads; one entry per CDR3 protein. The data contain about 680,000 distinct CDR3 sequences, around 49% of them singletons. Material for sequencing was blood. The receptor set was obtained from a woman aged 55-70 years in good health.

This chain uses TRBV20-1 with TRBJ1-5; D is unclear. The V and J ends lost 6 bases and 2 bases respectively, with 5 bases between them. Germline CDR1 and CDR2: DFQATT and SNEGSKA (reference sequence). The CDR3 covers 11 residues. The CDR3 nucleotides are TGCAGTGCCCAGGGCAATCAGCCCCAGCATTTT. The encoded protein is CSAQGNQPQHF.

This chain uses TRBV7-2 with TRBJ2-1; no definite D call. Between the trimmed V and J ends, which lost 5 bases and 2 bases, there was a span of 7 bases. CDR1 is SGHTA and CDR2 is FQGNSA in the germline V gene. This CDR3 region has 13 residues. The CDR3 loop reads CASSPQAYNEQFF. In nucleotides, the CDR3 is TGTGCCAGCAGCCCCCAAGCCTACAATGAGCAGTTCTTC.